This entry is about one T cell receptor beta chain. Its antigen is undetermined. The donors formed part of the 120-subject validation cohort, distinct from the approximately 670-subject first cohort. The data stem from a study of cytomegalovirus exposure and HLA in healthy donors. Study-wide points: The classifier was said to identify cytomegalovirus status with high specificity and sensitivity. 150 to 200 TCR beta chains were listed as cytomegalovirus-associated. A subsequent analysis found that TCR clusters from the first cohort also tended to co-occur in the approximately 130 validation repertoires, with less than 95% of cluster scores above 0.

Produced via immunoSEQ multiplex PCR; TCRdb's table is partial and in-frame only. The sample gives roughly 350,000 clones, 80% to 90% of which show up once; more than 0.8% is in the top ten. Germline CDR1 reads MNHEY; CDR2 reads SVGAGI. This CDR3 comprises 15 residues. Trimming cost V 0 bases and J 3 bases; bases outside gene matches: 4. The rearrangement links TRBV6-5 to TRBJ2-7; 8 nucleotides agree with TRBD2. Material: PBMCs. The clonotype originates from a woman between 18 and 29 years old in good health and CMV-seronegative. The CDR3 loop reads CASSYSREAYYEQYF. In DNA form, the CDR3 reads TGTGCCAGCAGTTACTCGCGGGAGGCCTACTACGAGCAGTACTTC.